The 20 T cell receptor beta chains below come from one sample, sequenced in a study of blood T cells in healthy people across ages. Alongside a J-beta primer mix, a sample-barcoded 5' primer served in a second PCR lasting roughly 7 to 11 cycles. One entry per CDR3 protein results from TCRdb running MiXCR on the 5' RACE reads. The sample includes roughly 1,000,000 distinct CDR3 sequences, about 25% of them seen just once. The same sample was also studied in work on T cells of mothers and their children.

The sequencing sample was made of blood. These receptors originate from a girl aged 2-10 years in good health.

The CDR3 spells CSAREVPAGVEPGELFF. In DNA, the CDR3 is TGCAGTGCTAGAGAGGTCCCGGCGGGAGTGGAGCCCGGGGAGCTGTTTTTT. The gene calls are TRBV20-1 and TRBJ2-2, with TRBD2 matching over 7 bases. Germline V gene sequence: CDR1 DFQATT, CDR2 SNEGSKA (reference sequence). This CDR3 region has 17 residues. Trimming cost V 0 bases and J 6 bases; bases outside gene matches: 13.

The chain combines TRBV4-3 with TRBJ2-1; possible D gene TRBD2, 5 bases. The DNA end favors TRBJ2-5, so the J call may be wrong. The CDR3 loop spans 14 amino acids. CDR1 and CDR2 (germline): LGHNA, YSLEER. The CDR3 region has the DNA TGCGCCAGCAGCGCTCAACTAGTAGGAGAGACCCAGTACTTC. It codes for CASSAQLVGETQYF.

The gene calls are TRBV19 and TRBJ2-1, with unresolved D. Trimming took off 5 bases at V and 4 bases at J, with 9 bases between the two ends. The CDR3 totals 13 residues. Germline values: CDR1 LNHDA, CDR2 SQIVND (reference sequence). CDR3 DNA: TGTGCCAGTAGTTTTAACACGTACAATGAGCAGTTCTTC. Translating it yields CASSFNTYNEQFF.

This clonotype came up many times. The rearrangement joins TRBV5-1 to TRBJ2-7; 8 nucleotides align to TRBD2. Unmatched junction bases numbered 3, after V lost 1 base and J lost 3 bases. Germline V gene sequence: CDR1 SGHRS, CDR2 YFSETQ. The CDR3 loop spans 14 amino acids. The CDR3 DNA follows: TGCGCCAGCAGCTTGAGTAGCGGGAACTACGAGCAGTACTTC. Translated: CASSLSSGNYEQYF.

The sample holds a few counts of this clonotype. The CDR3 nucleotides read TGCGCCAGCAGCCAACCCCAGCGGGATTCCTACAATGAGCAGTTCTTC. Residues: CASSQPQRDSYNEQFF. V is TRBV4-1 and J is TRBJ2-1; 7 positions match TRBD2. The CDR3 is 16 residues long. The V segment lost 2 bases and the J segment 1 base; nucleotides outside the gene matches: 5. Germline V gene sequence: CDR1 MGHRA, CDR2 YSYEKL.

J is TRBJ2-3 and V is TRBV7-2; D may correspond to TRBD1 or TRBD2 (5 bases each). The ends were cut back, 5 bases at V and 1 base at J, with 10 bases in the middle. CDR3 length: 14 amino acids. Germline loops: CDR1 SGHTA, CDR2 FQGNSA. CDR3 sequence reads: CASSQPGRTDTQYF. The CDR3 region has the DNA TGTGCCAGCAGCCAACCGGGACGCACAGATACGCAGTATTTT.

Worth noting for this clonotype: The germline gene is not matched at one end of the junction; a read error may be the cause. The chain recombines TRBV28 with TRBJ2-5, with TRBD2 matching over 9 bases. This CDR3 spans 18 amino acids. Germline CDR1 is MDHEN and CDR2 is SYDVKM. In DNA, the CDR3 is TGTGCCAGCAGTTTAGTTGTTGGCTTAGCGGGAGTCCAAGAGACCCGGTACTTC. This gives the protein CASSLVVGLAGVQETRYF.

V gene TRBV7-8 combines with J gene TRBJ2-5; D is undetermined. The end of the DNA aligns better with TRBJ2-1, so the J call may be wrong. CDR3 length: 12 amino acids. The germline gives CDR1 SGHVS, CDR2 FQNEAQ. The CDR3 protein is CASSLEVDEQFF. CDR3 nucleotides: TGTGCCAGCAGCTTAGAGGTTGATGAGCAGTTCTTC.

The chain has TRBV2 and TRBJ2-1; a possible D gene is TRBD2 (5 bases). Trimming removed 6 bases from V and 9 bases from J, with 15 bases in between. CDR3 length: 13 residues. Germline CDR1 reads SNHLY; CDR2 reads FYNNEI. The chain's CDR3 is CASSGSGLGEQFF. The CDR3 region has the DNA TGTGCCAGCAGCGGGTCGGGGTTAGGTGAGCAGTTCTTC.

This chain connects TRBV20-1 to TRBJ2-7, with a possible D match to TRBD2 (6 bases). Germline-derived CDR1 and CDR2 are DFQATT and SNEGSKA (reference sequence). V lost 2 bases to trimming and J lost 3 bases, with 11 bases between them. This CDR3 has 13 residues. DNA for the CDR3: TGCAGTGCTAGAATCGGGAGAGGCTACGAGCAGTACTTC. It is translated as CSARIGRGYEQYF.

V usage is TRBV2 and J usage is TRBJ2-3; D remains unclear. Germline lookup yields CDR1 SNHLY and CDR2 FYNNEI. With 3 bases removed from V and 1 base from J, the gap between germline ends came to 11 bases. CDR3 length: 15 amino acids. The CDR3 nucleotides are TGTGCCAGCAGTGATTCCCGTCGACGCACAGATACGCAGTATTTT. Translating gives CASSDSRRRTDTQYF.

The rearrangement uses TRBV7-2 and TRBJ2-7; D is unresolved. Per germline, CDR1 SGHTA and CDR2 FQGNSA. Between the trimmed V and J ends, which lost 1 base and 2 bases, there was a span of 6 bases. The CDR3 is 13 amino acids. As DNA, the CDR3 is TGTGCCAGCAGCTTAGGTTGGGCCTACGAGCAGTACTTC. Amino acids: CASSLGWAYEQYF.

The rearrangement joins TRBV18 to TRBJ1-1; maybe TRBD1 (5 bases). Germline loops: CDR1 KGHSH, CDR2 LQKENI. This CDR3 has 12 residues. Trimming took 3 bases from V and 10 from J, leaving 12 bases between them. CDR3 DNA: TGTGCCAGCTCACCGGATTATGGGGGAGCTTTCTTT. Translating it yields CASSPDYGGAFF. The variable domain in full, with the rest retrieved from reference TRBV18 and TRBJ1-1, is NAGVMQNPRHLVRRRGQEARLRCSPMKGHSHVYWYRQLPEEGLKFMVYLQKENIIDESGMPKERFSAEFPKEGPSILRIQQVVRGDSAAYFCASSPDYGGAFFGQGTRLTVV.

There are a few counts of this clonotype. The chain is built from TRBV9 and TRBJ1-1; D is perhaps TRBD1 (5 bases). V was cut by 7 bases and J by 7 bases, with 20 bases left in between. Germline V gene data show CDR1 as SGDLS and CDR2 as YYNGEE. This CDR3 contains 14 residues. CDR3 residues: CASGSPAVDSEAFF. In DNA form, the CDR3 reads TGTGCCAGCGGGTCTCCCGCAGTTGACAGTGAAGCTTTCTTT.

This chain joins TRBV6-5 and TRBJ1-4; tentative D call: TRBD1 (5 bases). V gave up 5 bases and J gave up 8 bases, with 18 bases separating them. The CDR3 is 15 amino acids. Germline lookup yields CDR1 MNHEY and CDR2 SVGAGI. Here the CDR3 reads CASSPLRAGGEKLFF. DNA for the CDR3: TGTGCCAGCAGTCCCCTCCGCGCCGGGGGGGAAAAACTGTTTTTT.

DNA for the CDR3: TGCGCCAGCAGCTTGGACTCACGGAGTCTGAATGAGCAGTTCTTC. Amino acids: CASSLDSRSLNEQFF. This rearrangement joins TRBV5-1 to TRBJ2-1; D is unclear. This CDR3 is built from 15 residues. Trimming took off 0 bases at V and 7 bases at J, with 14 bases between the two ends. Germline CDR1 SGHRS, CDR2 YFSETQ.

The chain joins TRBV6-2 or TRBV6-3 to TRBJ2-5, with 8 nucleotides matching TRBD2. The CDR3 is 16 residues long. With 0 bases clipped from V and 1 base from J, the junction kept 4 bases outside the gene matches. CDR1 is MNHEY, CDR2 SVGEGT, per germline. CDR3 nucleotide sequence: TGTGCCAGCAGTTACTCGGTAGCGGGGCCCCAAGAGACCCAGTACTTC. Amino acids: CASSYSVAGPQETQYF.

J is TRBJ2-7 and V is TRBV11-2; D remains unclear. The CDR3 is made up of 15 amino acids. CDR1 is SGHAT, CDR2 FQNNGV, per germline. Trimming stripped 1 base from V and 2 bases from J, with 12 bases between. The CDR3, as DNA: TGTGCCAGCAGCTTAGGCCCCATTGGGGCCTACGAGCAGTACTTC. This translates into CASSLGPIGAYEQYF. Drawing the rest from reference TRBV11-2 and TRBJ2-7, the complete variable domain is EAGVAQSPRYKIIEKRQSVAFWCNPISGHATLYWYQQILGQGPKLLIQFQNNGVVDDSQLPKDRFSAERLKGVDSTLKIQPAKLEDSAVYLCASSLGPIGAYEQYFGPGTRLTVT.

In this sample, this clonotype turned up a few times. At one end the junction does not follow the germline gene, possibly because of a read error. The chain recombines TRBV3-1 with TRBJ2-2; D is unclear. This CDR3 contains 11 residues. Germline-derived CDR1 and CDR2 are LGHDT and YNNKEL (reference sequence). Written as DNA, the CDR3 is TGTGCCAGCACCCAAGAAAGAGAGCTGTTTTTT. Translated: CASTQERELFF.

J is TRBJ1-2 and V is TRBV5-1; 7 positions match TRBD1. CDR3 length equals 15 residues. Germline V gene data show CDR1 as SGHRS and CDR2 as YFSETQ. Trimming removed 0 bases from V and 5 bases from J; junction bases left unmatched: 7. CDR3 nucleotide sequence: TGCGCCAGCAGCTTGGGTAGTCGGGACAGTTATGGCTACACCTTC. It encodes CASSLGSRDSYGYTF.